These T cell receptor beta chains were read from a single sample in a study of blood T cell repertoires in COVID-19. Using immunoSEQ multiplex PCR, the repertoire was profiled, and TCRdb retains in-frame clones only, with some absent. The sample lists more than 200,000 clones; around 88% were seen once. Sequencing input: peripheral blood. These receptors all stem from an older man with acute or convalescent COVID-19. The CDR3 runs from the conserved cysteine through the conserved F or W. Each record gives: V gene, CDR3 length, J gene, clone size, D gene, CDR3 protein, CDR3 DNA. D genes are given only for firm matches. Size is omitted from some rows. Given values are once, few, many or a class for expanded clones.

>TRBV5-1|16|TRBJ1-2|.|TRBD1
CASSWLAGQGRGGYTF
TGCGCCAGCAGCTGGCTTGCTGGACAGGGTCGGGGTGGCTACACCTTC
>TRBV6-1|15|TRBJ2-7|.|TRBD2
CASSDGGTRWYEQYF
TGTGCCAGCAGTGATGGGGGGACTAGGTGGTACGAGCAGTACTTC
>TRBV6-5|15|TRBJ1-2|.|.
CASSYSDRGRAGYTF
TGTGCCAGCAGTTACTCTGACCGGGGAAGGGCTGGCTACACCTTC
>TRBV7-3|16|TRBJ2-1|.|TRBD2
CASSSDPSGSYNEQFF
TGTGCCAGCAGCTCGGATCCTAGCGGCTCCTACAATGAGCAGTTCTTC
>TRBV20-1|10|TRBJ1-2|.|.
CSTQGHGYTF
TGCAGTACCCAGGGGCATGGCTACACCTTC
>TRBV5-1|11|TRBJ1-1|.|.
CASSLAGEAFF
TGCGCCAGCAGCTTGGCAGGGGAAGCTTTCTTT
>TRBV7-6|14|TRBJ1-3|.|.
CASSPSVSGNTIYF
TGTGCCAGCAGTCCCTCAGTCTCTGGAAACACCATATATTTT
>TRBV28|16|TRBJ2-5|.|.
CASSLRLAIRQETQYF
TGTGCCAGCAGTTTAAGGCTAGCGATACGACAAGAGACCCAGTACTTC
>TRBV27|15|TRBJ1-5|.|.
CASSLSPSGRQPQHF
TGTGCCAGCAGTTTATCCCCGTCAGGGAGGCAGCCCCAGCATTTT
>TRBV14|14|TRBJ1-3|.|TRBD1
CASSPDRGLHTIYF
TGTGCCAGCAGTCCGGACAGGGGGCTACACACCATATATTTT
>TRBV6-6|14|TRBJ1-2|.|.
CASSYSAQVDGYTF
TGTGCCAGCAGTTACTCGGCCCAGGTGGATGGCTACACCTTC
>TRBV6-2/TRBV6-3|17|TRBJ1-5|.|.
CASSYLNRPNSNQPQHF
TGTGCCAGCAGTTACTTAAACAGACCGAATAGCAATCAGCCCCAGCATTTT
>TRBV19|13|TRBJ2-2|.|.
CASSILADRELFF
TGTGCCAGTAGTATACTAGCCGACCGGGAGCTGTTTTTT
>TRBV6-5|13|TRBJ1-6|.|TRBD1
CASTNRGVSPLHF
TGTGCCAGCACTAACAGGGGAGTCTCACCCCTCCACTTT
>TRBV2|16|TRBJ2-2|.|.
CASSGGTGWNTGELFF
TGTGCCAGCAGTGGTGGGACTGGATGGAACACCGGGGAGCTGTTTTTT
>TRBV19|14|TRBJ1-5|.|.
CASSPSLGRQPQHF
TGTGCCAGTAGTCCCTCTCTAGGCAGACAGCCCCAGCATTTT
>TRBV7-6|17|TRBJ1-1|.|TRBD1
CASSLSFSPRQGGKAFF
TGTGCCAGCAGCTTATCTTTTTCCCCAAGACAGGGTGGGAAAGCTTTCTTT
>TRBV11-3|13|TRBJ2-7|.|.
CASSAGPIYEQYF
TGTGCCAGCAGCGCGGGACCGATCTACGAGCAGTACTTC
>TRBV7-2|15|TRBJ2-2|.|TRBD2
CASSPLAGDTGELFF
TGTGCCAGCAGCCCACTAGCGGGGGATACCGGGGAGCTGTTTTTT
>TRBV28|15|TRBJ1-2|.|TRBD1
CASRSHRGPDYGYTF
TGTGCCAGCAGGAGCCACAGGGGGCCCGACTATGGCTACACCTTC
>TRBV3-1/TRBV3-2|14|TRBJ1-2|.|.
CASSQQGGVHGYTF
TGTGCCAGCAGCCAACAAGGGGGAGTCCATGGCTACACCTTC
>TRBV5-6|16|TRBJ2-3|.|TRBD2
CASSILTSGSTDTQYF
TGTGCCAGCAGCATCCTTACTAGCGGGAGTACAGATACGCAGTATTTT
>TRBV7-2|14|TRBJ2-1|once|TRBD2
CASSLAGGPDEQFF
TGTGCCAGCAGCTTGGCGGGGGGGCCAGATGAGCAGTTCTTC
>TRBV3-1/TRBV3-2|15|TRBJ1-4|.|.
CASRGTSGINEKLFF
TGTGCCAGCAGGGGTACTAGCGGCATTAATGAAAAACTGTTTTTT
>TRBV11-2|15|TRBJ2-7|few|TRBD2
CASSLSLAVLYEQYF
TGTGCCAGCAGCTTATCCCTAGCGGTCCTCTACGAGCAGTACTTC
>TRBV6-5|14|TRBJ1-6|.|.
CASSRQEYNSPLHF
TGTGCCAGCAGTCGACAGGAATATAATTCACCCCTCCACTTT
>TRBV7-9|14|TRBJ1-5|.|.
CASSLTQGNQPQHF
TGTGCCAGCAGCTTAACACAGGGCAATCAGCCCCAGCATTTT
>TRBV6-5|15|TRBJ1-3|once|.
CASSYSVTAGNTIYF
TGTGCCAGCAGTTACTCTGTGACAGCTGGAAACACCATATATTTT
>TRBV3-1/TRBV3-2|15|TRBJ2-1|once|TRBD1
CASSRTGGSYNEQFF
TGTGCCAGCAGCCGAACAGGGGGGTCCTACAATGAGCAGTTCTTC
>TRBV11-3|15|TRBJ2-1|few|.
CASSLEGADDNEQFF
TGTGCCAGCAGCTTAGAGGGCGCAGATGACAATGAGCAGTTCTTC
>TRBV7-2|14|TRBJ1-2|.|.
CASSPRGGLWGYTF
TGTGCCAGCAGCCCCCGGGGGGGTCTTTGGGGCTACACCTTC
>TRBV6-5|15|TRBJ1-3|.|.
CASSYRGLPGNTIYF
TGTGCCAGCAGTTATAGGGGGTTGCCTGGAAACACCATATATTTT
>TRBV5-1|17|TRBJ1-2|.|TRBD1
CASSSRGGLALNYGYTF
TGCGCCAGCAGCTCCCGAGGGGGCCTGGCCTTGAACTATGGCTACACCTTC
>TRBV19|14|TRBJ2-3|.|TRBD2
CASTGGEFPDTQYF
TGTGCCAGTACGGGGGGGGAGTTCCCAGATACGCAGTATTTT
>TRBV7-9|16|TRBJ2-1|.|TRBD1
CASSFPGQSSYNEQFF
TGTGCCAGCAGCTTCCCGGGACAGAGCTCCTACAATGAGCAGTTCTTC
>TRBV27|13|TRBJ2-5|.|.
CASSFAVRETQYF
TGTGCCAGCAGTTTCGCGGTTCGTGAGACCCAGTACTTC
>TRBV25-1|14|TRBJ1-4|.|TRBD1
CASSEDRVREKLFF
TGTGCCAGCAGTGAAGACAGGGTGAGGGAAAAACTGTTTTTT
>TRBV2|14|TRBJ1-1|.|TRBD1
CASIKLVTGGEAFF
TGTGCCAGCATTAAATTAGTAACAGGGGGCGAAGCTTTCTTT
>TRBV27|13|TRBJ1-1|.|.
CASSLFRYTEAFF
TGTGCCAGCAGTTTATTCAGGTACACTGAAGCTTTCTTT
>TRBV5-6|15|TRBJ1-4|.|.
CASSGGGRANEKLFF
TGTGCCAGCAGCGGCGGGGGCCGGGCGAATGAAAAACTGTTTTTT
>TRBV9|19|TRBJ2-1|few|TRBD2
CASSAEGLAGDMGANEQFF
TGTGCCAGCAGTGCTGAAGGGCTAGCGGGAGATATGGGTGCGAATGAGCAGTTCTTC
>TRBV18|14|TRBJ2-5|.|TRBD1
CASSLGQEVKTQYF
TGTGCCAGCTCACTCGGACAGGAGGTCAAGACCCAGTACTTC
>TRBV5-6|15|TRBJ2-7|.|TRBD1
CASSWTLGQGYEQYF
TGTGCCAGCAGCTGGACTTTGGGACAGGGGTACGAGCAGTACTTC
>TRBV7-9|16|TRBJ2-7|once|TRBD1
CASSLDPWTGGDEQYF
TGTGCCAGCAGCTTAGACCCATGGACAGGGGGGGACGAGCAGTACTTC